Below, one T cell receptor (beta chain) is given with its context. This clone's antigen is unknown. The input lacks base qualities; no much larger clone sits a single base away. Trimming takes 6 bases off V and 4 bases off J; junction bases not matched to a gene: 13. CDR1 SQVTM and CDR2 ANQGSEA are derived from the germline V gene. From its cysteine to its phenylalanine, the CDR3 spans 16 amino acids. Here the CDR3 DNA is all that survives: 48 bases in frame from base 1. This sample is part of a study of blood T cell repertoires in COVID-19 (dated by TCRdb to 2018 to 2021). The study in broad terms: Samples covering the acute and convalescent phases of COVID-19 were provided by collaborators in the United States, Italy and Spain. The material from the prospective study consisted of cDNA or gDNA derived from T cells, B-cell-depleted T cells, or PBMCs. Deeply sampled blood TCRbeta repertoires from subjects exposed to, actively infected with, or recovered from COVID-19 were included in the dataset. The repertoires were released in a freely available public database meant as a resource for research on the immune response to SARS-CoV-2. The samples were drawn from two sources: the first 160 participants of the ongoing ImmuneRACE study, and 950 to 1,500 subjects contributed by 6 global collaborators. Nearly every sample came with metadata listing a de-identified subject ID, COVID-19 status, age in years and sex. Where available, HLA class I and class II types were taken from metadata supplied by the sample provider and were not determined by assay-based typing. General study outcomes and caveats: The amount of clinical and demographic metadata varied by source and participant and was provided uncurated.

TCRbeta CDR3 regions were amplified from genomic DNA by means of the immunoSEQ Assay, a bias-controlled multiplex PCR. On the study's bioinformatics: The number of nucleated cells in each sample was estimated from the amplification of reference gene primers within the assay. To quantify the absolute abundance of each unique TCRbeta CDR3 rearrangement, sequence reads were collapsed and filtered. For each sample, productive Simpson clonality was calculated as the square root of Simpson's diversity index across productive rearrangements. TCRdb took over this immuneACCESS table, retaining in-frame rearrangements with V and J assigned. Such tables are incomplete; in checked studies, under half of the missing clones stem from an unresolved V gene, and the remainder is unexplained. V and J calls plus clone size are reproduced from that table; the DNA served to infer D and trimming. For this sample there are about 350,000 clones; under 95% appear just once. More than 3% of the sample lies in the top ten.

Samples from volunteer blood donors who had recovered from COVID-19 were contributed by a second Seattle source. Collaborating institutions collected whole blood in K2EDTA tubes following their own protocols. For TCRbeta analysis, collaborators shipped samples in one of three forms: frozen whole blood, isolated PBMCs, or DNA extracted from either of those sample types. The clonotype was recovered from a woman under 30 who had recovered from COVID-19. The chain is made from TRBV29-1 and TRBJ2-1, with TRBD2 identical over 9 junction bases. Sequencing was carried out using peripheral blood. This receptor has the CDR3 CSVTSVAGVTYNEQFF. The nucleotide sequence is TGCAGCGTGACGTCGGTAGCGGGAGTTACATACAATGAGCAGTTCTTC.